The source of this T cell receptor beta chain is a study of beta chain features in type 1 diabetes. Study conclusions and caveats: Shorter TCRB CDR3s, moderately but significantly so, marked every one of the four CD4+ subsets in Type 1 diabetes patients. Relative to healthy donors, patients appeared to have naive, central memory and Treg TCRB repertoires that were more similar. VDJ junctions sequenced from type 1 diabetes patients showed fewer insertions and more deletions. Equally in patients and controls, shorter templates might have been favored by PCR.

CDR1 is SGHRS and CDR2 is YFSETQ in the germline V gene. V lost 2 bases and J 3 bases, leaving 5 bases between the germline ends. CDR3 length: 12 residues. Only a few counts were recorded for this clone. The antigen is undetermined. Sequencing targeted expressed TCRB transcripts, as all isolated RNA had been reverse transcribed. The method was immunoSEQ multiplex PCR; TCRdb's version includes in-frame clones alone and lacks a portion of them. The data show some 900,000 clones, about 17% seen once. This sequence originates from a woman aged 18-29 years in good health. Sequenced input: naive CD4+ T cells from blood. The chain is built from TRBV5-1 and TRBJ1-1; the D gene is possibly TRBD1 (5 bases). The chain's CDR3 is CASSFRDTEAFF. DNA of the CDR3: TGCGCCAGCAGCTTCAGGGACACTGAAGCTTTCTTT.